This T cell receptor (beta chain) was observed in a study of blood T cells in healthy people across ages. The junction had 11 bases not matched to a gene; V was cut back by 7 bases and J by 6 bases. The germline V gene has CDR1 MNHEY and CDR2 SVGEGT. The CDR3 consists of 14 residues. This clonotype showed up just a few times. It was with a sample-barcoded 5' primer and a J-beta primer mix that a second PCR of about 6 to 12 cycles was run. Using its own MiXCR run on the 5' RACE reads, TCRdb lists one record per CDR3 protein. The sample records roughly 1,700,000 distinct CDR3 sequences, under 30% being singletons.

The chain combines TRBV6-2 or TRBV6-3 with TRBJ2-7; 8 positions agree with TRBD1. The TCR comes from a woman between 25 and 40 years old in good health. Input material: blood. CDR3 sequence reads: CASTQDRVGIEQYF. CDR3 bases: TGTGCCAGCACGCAGGACAGGGTTGGTATCGAGCAGTACTTC.